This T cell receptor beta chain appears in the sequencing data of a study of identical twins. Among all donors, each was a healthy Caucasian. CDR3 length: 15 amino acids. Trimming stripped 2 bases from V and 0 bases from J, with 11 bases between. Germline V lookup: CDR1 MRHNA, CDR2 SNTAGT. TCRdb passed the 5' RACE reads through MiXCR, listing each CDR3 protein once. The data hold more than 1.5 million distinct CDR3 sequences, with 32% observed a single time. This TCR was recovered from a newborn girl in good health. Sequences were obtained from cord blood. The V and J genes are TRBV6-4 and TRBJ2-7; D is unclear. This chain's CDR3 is CASSDTSPRSYEQYF. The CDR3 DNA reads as TGTGCCAGCAGTGACACCAGCCCCCGCTCCTACGAGCAGTACTTC.